Following are 25 T cell receptor beta chains from one sample sequenced in a study of identical twins. TCRdb re-derived calls from the 5' RACE reads in MiXCR, one entry per CDR3 protein. The sample has 450,000 to 500,000 distinct CDR3 sequences, roughly an eighth seen once. These data also formed part of another study, on yellow fever vaccine responses in identical twins.

Sample: CD4+ T cells sorted from blood. The origin of the receptors is a woman aged 18-29 years in good health.

This clonotype was counted many times. V usage is TRBV18 and J usage is TRBJ2-7; TRBD1 agrees at 9 bases. The CDR3 sequence is 15 residues long. V lost 1 base to trimming and J lost 5 bases; unmatched junction nucleotides: 6. The germline CDR1 and CDR2 sequences are KGHSH and LQKENI. CDR3 sequence reads: CASSPQTGGRDEQYF. CDR3 DNA: TGTGCCAGCTCACCACAAACAGGGGGCAGGGACGAGCAGTACTTC.

This clonotype was seen repeatedly, ten times or more. This chain joins TRBV4-3 and TRBJ1-2; D possibly corresponds to TRBD1 (5 bases). CDR1 and CDR2 (germline): LGHNA, YSLEER. V was trimmed by 3 bases and J by 2 bases, leaving 13 bases between them. CDR3 size: 15 residues. The CDR3 protein is CASSQARGGNYGYTF. CDR3 bases: TGCGCCAGCAGCCAGGCACGGGGGGGGAACTATGGCTACACCTTC.

The V call is TRBV20-1, the J call TRBJ2-1, with TRBD2 matching 8 bases. The length of the CDR3 is 13 residues. Germline CDR1 reads DFQATT; CDR2 reads SNEGSKA (reference sequence). V was clipped by 0 bases and J by 10 bases; unmatched bases: 5. CDR3 coding DNA: TGCAGTGCTAGAGAGGGACTAGTCAGAGAGCAGTTCTTC. It is translated as CSAREGLVREQFF.

This clonotype was detected a few times. The gene calls are TRBV29-1 and TRBJ2-1; 14 bases align to TRBD2. The germline CDR1 and CDR2 sequences are SQVTM and ANQGSEA. V trimming: 3 bases; J trimming: 1 base; junction bases outside the gene matches: 8. The CDR3 is 18 amino acids. The CDR3 sequence is CSVEGGLAGVESYNEQFF. Written as DNA, the CDR3 is TGCAGCGTTGAGGGGGGACTAGCGGGAGTGGAATCCTACAATGAGCAGTTCTTC.

This clonotype was observed at least ten times. This chain links TRBV10-1 with TRBJ2-1; the match to TRBD1 covers 10 bases. The germline CDR1 and CDR2 sequences are WNHNN and SYGVQD (reference sequence). The CDR3 runs 14 residues. With V trimmed by 4 bases and J by 8 bases, 5 bases remained unmatched. In DNA form, the CDR3 reads TGCGCCAGCAGTGGGACAGGGGGTATCGATGAGCAGTTCTTC. Protein: CASSGTGGIDEQFF.

V is TRBV20-1 and J is TRBJ2-1; 15 bases map to TRBD2. Germline V lookup: CDR1 DFQATT, CDR2 SNEGSKA (reference sequence). The junction had 7 bases not matched to a gene; V was cut back by 1 base and J by 9 bases. The CDR3 sequence is 16 residues long. The CDR3: CSARGGLAGGSGEQFF. CDR3 nucleotide sequence: TGCAGTGCTAGAGGGGGACTAGCGGGGGGAAGTGGTGAGCAGTTCTTC.

The V and J genes are TRBV11-2 and TRBJ2-1, with 14 bases aligning to TRBD2. The germline CDR1 and CDR2 sequences are SGHAT and FQNNGV. This CDR3 has 17 residues. The junction had 6 bases not matched to a gene; V was cut back by 6 bases and J by 2 bases. This CDR3 reads CASRFGTSGGAYNEQFF. CDR3 coding DNA: TGTGCCAGCAGATTCGGGACTAGCGGGGGCGCCTACAATGAGCAGTTCTTC.

This clonotype has a count of ten or more. The V call is TRBV5-6, the J call TRBJ2-3, with 7 bases identical to TRBD2. The CDR3 extends over 16 amino acids. With 1 base clipped from V and 7 bases from J, the junction kept 12 bases outside the gene matches. Germline V CDR1 and CDR2: SGHDT, YYEEEE. The CDR3 region has the DNA TGTGCCAGCAGCTTGCCACCGGGACTGGGGGGGAATACGCAGTATTTT. Protein product: CASSLPPGLGGNTQYF.

This clonotype was observed a few times. The rearrangement links TRBV7-2 to TRBJ2-1, with a tentative D call TRBD2 (6 bases). V gave up 0 bases and J gave up 6 bases, with 9 bases separating them. CDR3 length: 14 amino acids. CDR1 and CDR2 from the germline V gene are SGHTA and FQGNSA. As DNA, the CDR3 is TGTGCCAGCAGCTTAGCACTAGCTTTCAATGAGCAGTTCTTC. This encodes CASSLALAFNEQFF. Together with reference TRBV7-2 and TRBJ2-1, the CDR3 gives the full variable domain: GAGVSQSPSNKVTEKGKDVELRCDPISGHTALYWYRQSLGQGLEFLIYFQGNSAPDKSGLPSDRFSAERTGGSVSTLTIQRTQQEDSAVYLCASSLALAFNEQFFGPGTRLTVL.

This clonotype has more than one count but fewer than ten. The rearrangement uses TRBV2 and TRBJ2-5, with D uncertain. With 6 bases removed from V and 3 bases from J, the gap between germline ends came to 14 bases. CDR1 and CDR2 from the germline V gene are SNHLY and FYNNEI. CDR3 length equals 14 residues. The CDR3 region is CASSQTGLKETQYF. In DNA, the CDR3 is TGTGCCAGCAGCCAAACCGGCCTCAAAGAGACCCAGTACTTC.

Comments on this clonotype: The junction departs from germline at one end; a sequencing error may be responsible. The chain combines TRBV7-7 with TRBJ2-7; 11 nucleotides align to TRBD2. CDR3 length: 19 residues. Germline V CDR1 and CDR2: SSHAT, FNYEAQ (reference sequence). CDR3 amino acids: CASSPTQTWTSGSSYEQYF. CDR3 nucleotides: TGTGCTAGCAGCCCTACCCAGACATGGACTAGCGGGTCCTCCTACGAGCAGTACTTC. Full variable domain (rest looked up from reference TRBV7-7 and TRBJ2-7): GAGVSQSPRYKVTKRGQDVTLRCDPISSHATLYWYQQALGQGPEFLTYFNYEAQPDKSGLPSDRFSAERPEGSISTLTIQRTEQRDSAMYRCASSPTQTWTSGSSYEQYFGPGTRLTVT.

This clonotype has at least ten counts. V gene TRBV5-1 combines with J gene TRBJ2-2; D remains ambiguous. The CDR3 consists of 13 residues. In germline, CDR1 is SGHRS, CDR2 YFSETQ. V was clipped by 3 bases and J by 0 bases, with 3 bases between them. This chain's CDR3 is CASSSTNTGELFF. In DNA, the CDR3 is TGCGCCAGCAGCTCTACGAACACCGGGGAGCTGTTTTTT. Full variable domain (rest looked up from reference TRBV5-1 and TRBJ2-2): KAGVTQTPRYLIKTRGQQVTLSCSPISGHRSVSWYQQTPGQGLQFLFEYFSETQRNKGNFPGRFSGRQFSNSRSEMNVSTLELGDSALYLCASSSTNTGELFFGEGSRLTVL.

This chain links TRBV6-2 or TRBV6-3 with TRBJ2-7, with TRBD2 as a possible D gene (5 bases). CDR3 length: 16 residues. V lost 2 bases to trimming and J lost 0 bases, with 14 bases between them. CDR1 and CDR2 (germline): MNHEY, SVGEGT. The CDR3 here is CASSYAPDWISYEQYF. CDR3 nucleotides: TGTGCCAGCAGTTACGCCCCGGACTGGATCTCCTACGAGCAGTACTTC.

This clonotype was seen only a few times. The chain has TRBV7-8 and TRBJ2-5, with TRBD2 matching 10 bases. This CDR3 has 15 amino acids. Per germline, CDR1 SGHVS and CDR2 FQNEAQ. J gave up 2 bases and V 3 bases, and 3 bases lay outside the gene matches. This CDR3 is CASSFLAGAQETQYF. DNA for the CDR3: TGTGCCAGCAGCTTCCTAGCGGGAGCACAAGAGACCCAGTACTTC.

This clonotype was found a few times. The J gene is TRBJ2-7, the V gene TRBV2; D ambiguous. Germline CDR1 SNHLY, CDR2 FYNNEI. The length of the CDR3 is 14 residues. V lost 8 bases and J lost 1, with 15 bases in between. DNA of the CDR3: TGTGCCAGCTTCCCAGGTCGGCCTTCCTACGAGCAGTACTTC. Encoded protein: CASFPGRPSYEQYF.

The chain joins TRBV28 to TRBJ2-6, with TRBD2 matching over 7 bases. Per the germline V gene, CDR1 is MDHEN and CDR2 is SYDVKM. The CDR3 is made up of 19 amino acids. With 5 bases clipped from V and 1 base from J, the junction kept 14 bases outside the gene matches. The CDR3 here is CASSPLFWGGKSGANVLTF. Here the CDR3 DNA reads TGTGCCAGCAGTCCCCTGTTTTGGGGGGGGAAATCTGGGGCCAACGTCCTGACTTTC. The entire variable domain, with the rest obtained from reference TRBV28 and TRBJ2-6, is as follows: DVKVTQSSRYLVKRTGEKVFLECVQDMDHENMFWYRQDPGLGLRLIYFSYDVKMKEKGDIPEGYSVSREKKERFSLILESASTNQTSMYLCASSPLFWGGKSGANVLTFGAGSRLTVL.

This clonotype was observed many times. The chain employs TRBV12-3 or TRBV12-4 and TRBJ2-7; 8 bases line up with TRBD1. CDR3 length equals 14 residues. With V trimmed by 6 bases and J by 2 bases, 6 bases remained unmatched. The CDR3 sequence is CASRGTGHPYEQYF. The CDR3 DNA sequence: TGTGCCAGCAGGGGGACAGGACACCCCTACGAGCAGTACTTC.

J is TRBJ1-1 and V is TRBV24-1; D gene uncertain. V lost 5 bases and J 1 base, leaving 4 bases between the germline ends. This CDR3 has 12 amino acids. Germline V gene lookup returns CDR1 KGHDR and CDR2 SFDVKD. Here the CDR3 DNA reads TGTGCCACCAGTGGTGCGAACACTGAAGCTTTCTTT. Its protein is CATSGANTEAFF.

This clonotype was observed many times. The V call is TRBV12-3 or TRBV12-4, the J call TRBJ1-6; D gene ambiguous. V was cut by 0 bases and J by 7 bases, with 7 bases left in between. The CDR3 loop spans 14 amino acids. This CDR3 reads CASSLARQNSPLHF. The DNA for the CDR3 is TGTGCCAGCAGTTTAGCCCGACAAAATTCACCCCTCCACTTT.

V usage is TRBV25-1 and J usage is TRBJ1-3; 8 bases agree with TRBD1. Trimming at V came to 6 bases and at J to 4 bases, leaving 11 bases not matched to a gene. Germline V gives CDR1 MGHDK, CDR2 SYGVNS. This CDR3 region has 16 residues. This chain's CDR3 is CASRADRGGMGNTIYF. The CDR3 DNA follows: TGTGCCAGCAGGGCTGACAGGGGCGGTATGGGAAACACCATATATTTT.

This clonotype was counted only a few times. The V and J genes are TRBV28 and TRBJ2-7; D perhaps matches TRBD2 (5 bases). Germline V CDR1 and CDR2: MDHEN, SYDVKM. V shed 7 bases and J shed 4 bases, with 17 bases lying between them. CDR3 length: 14 amino acids. The DNA of the CDR3 is TGTGCCAGCACCGAATTCGCGCCGGGGTACGAGCAGTACTTC. It encodes CASTEFAPGYEQYF.

This clonotype was seen a few times. V and J are TRBV7-3 and TRBJ1-1; TRBD1 might be the D (5 bases). The germline CDR1 and CDR2 sequences are SGHTA and FQGTGA. V was pared by 2 bases and J by 3 bases, with 10 bases between. The CDR3 contains 14 residues. Here the CDR3 DNA reads TGTGCCAGCAGCTTAGTCAGGGTTGACACTGAAGCTTTCTTT. The encoded protein is CASSLVRVDTEAFF.

This clonotype was seen more than once but under ten times. The chain links TRBV2 to TRBJ2-3; TRBD1 matches at 10 bases. V lost 4 bases, J lost 4 bases, and 8 bases stayed unmatched. The CDR3 totals 16 residues. Germline V gene sequence: CDR1 SNHLY, CDR2 FYNNEI. The DNA of the CDR3 is TGTGCCAGCAGTGCGACAGGGGGCGGGAGCTCAGATACGCAGTATTTT. Encoded protein: CASSATGGGSSDTQYF.

The chain is built from TRBV27 and TRBJ2-3; D perhaps matches TRBD1 (6 bases). This CDR3 is built from 15 residues. Germline V lookup: CDR1 MNHEY, CDR2 SMNVEV (reference sequence). Trimming stripped 0 bases from V and 2 bases from J, with 9 bases between. The CDR3 sequence: CASSLSRGITDTQYF. The CDR3 DNA reads as TGTGCCAGCAGTTTATCAAGGGGGATCACAGATACGCAGTATTTT.

This clonotype showed up many times. This rearrangement joins TRBV12-3 or TRBV12-4 to TRBJ2-6; D ambiguous. CDR3 size: 16 residues. The ends were cut back, 1 base at V and 0 bases at J, with 7 bases in the middle. The CDR3 is CASSLGRSSGANVLTF. The CDR3 coding sequence is TGTGCCAGCAGTTTAGGACGGAGCTCTGGGGCCAACGTCCTGACTTTC.